These T cell receptor beta chains were read from a single sample in a study of long-term antiretroviral therapy in people with HIV. TCRdb keeps only in-frame clones here, not all; method: immunoSEQ multiplex PCR. Among 42,000 or so clones listed, approximately 89% were seen once. The sample here was unsorted PBMCs, taken 0.1 years before starting antiretroviral therapy. These receptors all come from a woman aged 45-60 years with HIV. Both conserved end residues are part of each CDR3. The D gene is left open where the match is weak. Rows may omit the clone size; those that give it use once, few, many or a size class.

J,size,V,D,DNA,CDR3
TRBJ1-5,-,TRBV27,-,TGTGCCAGCAGCCGAAAAGGGGGGAGTAGCAATCAGCCCCAGCATTTT,CASSRKGGSSNQPQHF
TRBJ2-2,-,TRBV10-3,-,TGTGCCATCAGGGATGGAGCGAACACCGGGGAGCTGTTTTTT,CAIRDGANTGELFF
TRBJ2-5,-,TRBV18,-,TGTGCCAGCTCCTACAGCTTTCGAGAGACCCAGTACTTC,CASSYSFRETQYF
TRBJ2-7,-,TRBV7-8,TRBD2,TGTGCCAGCAGCTTAATGGGGACTAGCGTCTACGAGCAGTACTTC,CASSLMGTSVYEQYF
TRBJ1-1,-,TRBV4-1,TRBD1,TGCGCCAGCAGCCACCCGGACAGGGAGAACACTGAAGCTTTCTTT,CASSHPDRENTEAFF
TRBJ2-3,-,TRBV30,-,TGTGCCTGGAGTGTAAGAGGCGCAACCGTAATTACTAGCACAGATACGCAGTATTTT,CAWSVRGATVITSTDTQYF
TRBJ1-1,-,TRBV7-9,-,TGTGCCAGCAGCCACGCGGGTCTCAGGGTTTACACTGAAGCTTTCTTT,CASSHAGLRVYTEAFF
TRBJ2-1,-,TRBV5-6,TRBD1,TGTGCCAGCATCCGGCCGGGTGGGCCAGGGGGTGAGCAGTTCTTC,CASIRPGGPGGEQFF
TRBJ2-2,-,TRBV11-1,-,TGTGCCAGCGACCCGGTCGGGGCTTTGGACACCGGGGAGCTGTTTTTT,CASDPVGALDTGELFF
TRBJ1-2,-,TRBV4-1,-,TGCGCCAGCAGCCAAGACCCGGCCAGCTATGGCTACACCTTC,CASSQDPASYGYTF
TRBJ1-6,-,TRBV11-2,TRBD1,TGTGCCAGCACCCGAGGCCCGACAGGGAGGTTATTGGTTTCACCCCTCCACTTT,CASTRGPTGRLLVSPLHF
TRBJ2-4,-,TRBV6-5,-,TGTGCCAGCAGTTACTCGAATAACCTCCTGGGGGACATTCAGTACTTC,CASSYSNNLLGDIQYF
TRBJ2-1,-,TRBV9,TRBD1,TGTGCCAGCAGCGCCGGACAGGGTGTCTATCATGAGCAGTTCTTC,CASSAGQGVYHEQFF
TRBJ2-7,-,TRBV6-5,-,TGTGCCAGCAATCCCCTAGGGGGGGAGCAGTACTTC,CASNPLGGEQYF
TRBJ2-2,-,TRBV30,TRBD1,TGTGCCTGGAGTGGACGGGACAGGGTTAACACCGGGGAGCTGTTTTTT,CAWSGRDRVNTGELFF
TRBJ2-7,-,TRBV5-5,-,TGTGCCAGCAGCCAAAAGTTGGGGGCATACGAGCAGTACTTC,CASSQKLGAYEQYF
TRBJ2-2,once,TRBV7-3,TRBD1,TGTGCCAGCAGCTTAGGGGGGACAGGGGCCGGGGAGCTGTTTTTT,CASSLGGTGAGELFF
TRBJ1-2,once,TRBV7-2,-,TGTGCCAGCAGCTTAAACTTCGGGGATGACTATGGCTACACCTTC,CASSLNFGDDYGYTF
TRBJ2-5,once,TRBV30,-,TGTGCCTGGAACCCGGGACCCCAAGAGACCCAGTACTTC,CAWNPGPQETQYF
TRBJ1-1,few,TRBV6-6,TRBD1,TGTGCCAGCAGCGACAGGGAGAACACTGAAGCTTTCTTT,CASSDRENTEAFF
TRBJ2-7,-,TRBV2,-,TGTGCCAGCAGTGAAAACAGCTTATTATCCTACGAGCAGTACTTC,CASSENSLLSYEQYF
TRBJ1-1,-,TRBV11-2,-,TGTGCCAGCAGCTTATTTGCGGGAAAGAACACTGAAGCTTTCTTT,CASSLFAGKNTEAFF
TRBJ2-5,-,TRBV9,-,TGTGCCAGCAGCAATACCGGGACGATCCAAGAGACCCAGTACTTC,CASSNTGTIQETQYF
TRBJ2-5,-,TRBV29-1,-,TGCAGCGTTGGGTCCCCGTCCCTGGTGAGGGAGACCCAGTACTTC,CSVGSPSLVRETQYF
TRBJ2-2,-,TRBV4-1,-,TGCGCCAGCAGCTTTTACACGAACCTCAACACCGGGGAGCTGTTTTTT,CASSFYTNLNTGELFF